Sequencing of this T cell receptor beta chain was carried out in a study of blood T cell repertoires in COVID-19. Study information: Italy, Spain and the United States were the sources of the convalescent and acute COVID-19 samples. From T cells, B-cell-depleted T cells, or PBMCs came the material, which was cDNA or gDNA.

In the study's own analysis: Reference gene primer amplification in the assay estimated nucleated cell counts. Produced via immunoSEQ multiplex PCR; TCRdb's table is partial and in-frame only. V and J calls and clone size come straight from that table; D and trimming were deduced from the DNA. The data contain approximately 150,000 clones, about four fifths of them singletons. This clone was detected a few times. This CDR3 is 16 amino acids long. The V gene lost 1 base and the J gene lost 2 bases, with 12 bases spanning the gap. CDR1 is LGHNA and CDR2 is YSLEER in the germline V gene. The genes are TRBV4-3 and TRBJ2-1, with D hard to call. The sequenced sample consisted of peripheral blood. This receptor was obtained from a man between 65 and 79 years old who had recovered from COVID-19. CDR3 region: CASSQALVSPYNEQFF. The CDR3 DNA sequence: TGCGCCAGCAGCCAAGCCCTAGTCTCGCCCTACAATGAGCAGTTCTTC.